The text below deals with one T cell receptor (beta chain). Its antigen is currently unknown. The entry originates in a study of T cell clonotyping in hematopoietic cell transplantation. The assay was immunoSEQ multiplex PCR, and TCRdb's table has in-frame clones only and misses some. Of some 5,900 clones in the sample, around 82% were seen once. Findings of the study overall: Broader posttransplant TCR repertoire diversity was predicted by graft donor and pretransplant recipient Inverse Simpson Index values. At the given depth, recipient repertoires were over 97% de novo clonotypes.

V was trimmed by 2 bases and J by 5 bases, leaving 3 bases between them. Germline V CDR1 and CDR2: DFQATT, SNEGSKA (reference sequence). The CDR3 consists of 10 residues. The starting material was peripheral blood mononuclear cells, obtained 180 days after allogeneic stem cell transplant. V and J are TRBV20-1 and TRBJ2-5; D remains ambiguous. This clonotype was obtained from an older male patient who had an allogeneic stem cell transplant from an unrelated donor, so T cells may come from the graft donor. Some clones in this sample may be carry-over from other donors' samples. CDR3 sequence reads: CSARKETQYF. The CDR3 bases are TGCAGTGCTAGAAAGGAGACCCAGTACTTC.